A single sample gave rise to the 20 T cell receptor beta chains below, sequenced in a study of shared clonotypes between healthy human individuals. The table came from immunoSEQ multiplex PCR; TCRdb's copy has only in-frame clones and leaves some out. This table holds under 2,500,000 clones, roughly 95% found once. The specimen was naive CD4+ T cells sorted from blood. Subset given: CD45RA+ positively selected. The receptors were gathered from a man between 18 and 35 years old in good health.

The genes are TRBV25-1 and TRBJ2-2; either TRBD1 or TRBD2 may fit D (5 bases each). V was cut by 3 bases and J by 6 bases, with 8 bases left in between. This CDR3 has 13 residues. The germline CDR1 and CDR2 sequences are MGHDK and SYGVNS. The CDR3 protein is CASSEMGAGELFF. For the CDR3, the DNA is TGTGCCAGCAGTGAGATGGGGGCCGGGGAGCTGTTTTTT.

CDR3 protein: CASSEFSALPGYTF. CDR3 nucleotides: TGTGCCAGCAGTGAATTTTCCGCTTTACCTGGCTACACCTTC. The chain is built from TRBV2 and TRBJ1-2; D remains unclear. Trimming removed 2 bases from V and 7 bases from J, with 14 bases in between. This CDR3 has 14 amino acids. The germline CDR1 and CDR2 sequences are SNHLY and FYNNEI.

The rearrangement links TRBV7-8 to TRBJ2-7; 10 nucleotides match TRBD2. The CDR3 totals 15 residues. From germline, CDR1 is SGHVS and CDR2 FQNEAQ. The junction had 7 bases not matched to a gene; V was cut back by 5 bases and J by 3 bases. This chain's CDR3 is CASSVGLAENYEQYF. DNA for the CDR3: TGTGCCAGCAGCGTTGGACTAGCGGAAAACTACGAGCAGTACTTC.

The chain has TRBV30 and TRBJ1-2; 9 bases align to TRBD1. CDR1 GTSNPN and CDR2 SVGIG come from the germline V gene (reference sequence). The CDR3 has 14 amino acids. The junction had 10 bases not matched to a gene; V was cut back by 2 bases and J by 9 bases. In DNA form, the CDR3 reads TGTGCCTGGAGTAGGACAGGGGATTCTAAAAGCTACACCTTC. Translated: CAWSRTGDSKSYTF.

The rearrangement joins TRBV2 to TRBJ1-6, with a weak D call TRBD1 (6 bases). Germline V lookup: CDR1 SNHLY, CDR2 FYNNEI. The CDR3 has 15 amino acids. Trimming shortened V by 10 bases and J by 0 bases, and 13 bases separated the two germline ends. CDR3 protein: CATALGGSYNSPLHF. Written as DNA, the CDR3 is TGTGCCACCGCCCTAGGGGGCTCCTATAATTCACCCCTCCACTTT.

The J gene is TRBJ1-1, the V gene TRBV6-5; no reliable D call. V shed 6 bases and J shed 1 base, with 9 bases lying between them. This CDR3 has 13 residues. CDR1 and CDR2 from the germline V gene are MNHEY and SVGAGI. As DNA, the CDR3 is TGTGCCAGCAGCCGGCAAGAGAACACTGAAGCTTTCTTT. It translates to CASSRQENTEAFF.

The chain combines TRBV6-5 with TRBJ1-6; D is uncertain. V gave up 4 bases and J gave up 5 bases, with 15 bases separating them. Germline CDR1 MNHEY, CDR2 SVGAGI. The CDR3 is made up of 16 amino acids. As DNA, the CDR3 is TGTGCCAGCAGTTCGTCCCCCCGGGCGGATAATTCACCCCTCCACTTT. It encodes CASSSSPRADNSPLHF.

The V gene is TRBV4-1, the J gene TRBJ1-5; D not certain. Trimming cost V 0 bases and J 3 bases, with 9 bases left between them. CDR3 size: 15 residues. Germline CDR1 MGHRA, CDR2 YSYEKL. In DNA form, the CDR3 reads TGCGCCAGCAGCCAAGAAGACGGACCCAATCAGCCCCAGCATTTT. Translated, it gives CASSQEDGPNQPQHF.

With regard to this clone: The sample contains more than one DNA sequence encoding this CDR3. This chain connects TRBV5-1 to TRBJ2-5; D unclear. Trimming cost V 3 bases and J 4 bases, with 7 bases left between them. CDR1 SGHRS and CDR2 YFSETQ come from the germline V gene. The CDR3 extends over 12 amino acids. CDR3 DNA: TGCGCCAGCAGCTGGGGAACAGAGACCCAGTACTTC. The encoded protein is CASSWGTETQYF.

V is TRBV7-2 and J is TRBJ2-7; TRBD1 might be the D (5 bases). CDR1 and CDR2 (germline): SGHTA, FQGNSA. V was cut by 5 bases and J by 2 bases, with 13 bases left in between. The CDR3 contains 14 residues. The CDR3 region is CASSPQGVTYEQYF. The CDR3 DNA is TGTGCCAGCAGCCCCCAGGGTGTAACCTACGAGCAGTACTTC.

CDR3 residues: CASSEYRGPYTQYF. The CDR3 DNA sequence: TGTGCCAGCAGTGAATACAGGGGGCCTTATACGCAGTATTTT. This chain uses TRBV6-1 with TRBJ2-3; 9 positions match TRBD1. Germline-derived CDR1 and CDR2 are MNHNS and SASEGT. This CDR3 has 14 residues. V lost 2 bases, J lost 7 bases, and 4 bases stayed unmatched.

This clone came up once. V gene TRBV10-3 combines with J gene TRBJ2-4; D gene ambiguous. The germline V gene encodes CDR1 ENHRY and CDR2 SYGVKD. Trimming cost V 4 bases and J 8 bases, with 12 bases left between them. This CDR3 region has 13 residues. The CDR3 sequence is CAISGLREDIQYF. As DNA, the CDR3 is TGTGCCATCAGTGGTTTGAGAGAGGACATTCAGTACTTC.

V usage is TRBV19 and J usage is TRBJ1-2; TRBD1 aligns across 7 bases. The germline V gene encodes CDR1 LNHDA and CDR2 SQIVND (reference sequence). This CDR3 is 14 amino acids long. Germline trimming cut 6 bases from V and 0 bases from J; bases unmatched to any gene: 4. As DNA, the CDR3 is TGTGCCAGTAGGCTCGACAGGGCTAACTATGGCTACACCTTC. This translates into CASRLDRANYGYTF.

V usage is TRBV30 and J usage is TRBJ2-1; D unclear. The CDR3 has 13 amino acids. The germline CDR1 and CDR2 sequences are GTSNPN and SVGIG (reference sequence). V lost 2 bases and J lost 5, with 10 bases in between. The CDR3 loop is CAWSMQKNNEQFF. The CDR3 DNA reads TGTGCCTGGAGTATGCAGAAAAACAATGAGCAGTTCTTC.

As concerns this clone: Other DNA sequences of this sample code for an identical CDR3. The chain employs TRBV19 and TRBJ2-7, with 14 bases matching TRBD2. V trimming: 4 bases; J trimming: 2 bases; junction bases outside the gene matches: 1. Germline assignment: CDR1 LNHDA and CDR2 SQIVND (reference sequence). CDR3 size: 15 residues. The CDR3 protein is CASSTGLAGAYEQYF. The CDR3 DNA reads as TGTGCCAGTAGTACGGGACTAGCGGGGGCCTACGAGCAGTACTTC.

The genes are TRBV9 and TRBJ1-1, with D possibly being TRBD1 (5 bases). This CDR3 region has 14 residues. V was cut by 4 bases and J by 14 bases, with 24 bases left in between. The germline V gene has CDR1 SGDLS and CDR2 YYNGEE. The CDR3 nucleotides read TGTGCCAGCAGCCCGAATAATGAGGGGCAGGGAGCATTCTTT. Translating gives CASSPNNEGQGAFF.

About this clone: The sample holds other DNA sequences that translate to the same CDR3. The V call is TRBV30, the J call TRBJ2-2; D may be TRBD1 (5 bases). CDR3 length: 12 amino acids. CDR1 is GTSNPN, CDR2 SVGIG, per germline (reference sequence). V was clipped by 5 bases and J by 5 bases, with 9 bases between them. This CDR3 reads CAWSRGTGELFF. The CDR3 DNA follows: TGTGCCTGGTCTAGGGGAACCGGGGAGCTGTTTTTT.

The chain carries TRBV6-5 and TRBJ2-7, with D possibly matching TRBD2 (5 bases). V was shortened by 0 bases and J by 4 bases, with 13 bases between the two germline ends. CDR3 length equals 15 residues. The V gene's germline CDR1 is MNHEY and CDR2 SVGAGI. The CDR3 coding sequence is TGTGCCAGCAGTTACTCCGGCGGGTTACCTTACGAGCAGTACTTC. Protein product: CASSYSGGLPYEQYF.

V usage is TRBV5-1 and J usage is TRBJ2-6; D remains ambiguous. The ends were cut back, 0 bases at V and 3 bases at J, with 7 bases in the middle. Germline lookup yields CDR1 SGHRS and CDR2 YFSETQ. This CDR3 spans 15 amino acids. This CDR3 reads CASSLGGFGANVLTF. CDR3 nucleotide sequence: TGCGCCAGCAGCTTGGGTGGATTTGGGGCCAACGTCCTGACTTTC.

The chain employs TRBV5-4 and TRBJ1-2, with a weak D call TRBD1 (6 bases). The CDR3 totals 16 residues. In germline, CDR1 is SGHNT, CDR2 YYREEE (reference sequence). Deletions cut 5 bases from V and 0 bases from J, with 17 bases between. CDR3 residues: CASRQAGTITNYGYTF. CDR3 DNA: TGTGCCAGCAGACAAGCCGGGACAATAACTAACTATGGCTACACCTTC.